The 30 T cell receptor beta chains below all came from one sample that was sequenced in a study of T cell responses to AZD1222 COVID-19 vaccine. The method was immunoSEQ multiplex PCR; TCRdb's version includes in-frame clones alone and lacks a portion of them. The repertoire holds approximately 130,000 clones, 85% to 95% seen once, with around 0.91% in the top ten. The specimen was peripheral blood, collected on day 0 of AZD1222 vaccination. These receptor sequences come from an adult in good health.

The V gene is TRBV5-8, the J gene TRBJ2-1; D gene ambiguous. Trimming removed 4 bases from V and 8 bases from J, with 10 bases in between. Germline CDR1 and CDR2: SGHTS and YDEGEE. The CDR3 extends over 12 amino acids. The chain's CDR3 is CASSPLVDEQFF. CDR3 DNA: TGTGCCAGCAGCCCTTTGGTCGATGAGCAGTTCTTC.

The rearrangement links TRBV3-1 (or the pseudogene TRBV3-2) to TRBJ2-3; perhaps TRBD2 as D (7 bases). The CDR3 sequence is 15 residues long. V lost 4 bases, J lost 1 base, and 12 bases lay in between. The germline V gene encodes CDR1 LGHDT and CDR2 YNNKEL (reference sequence). As DNA, the CDR3 is TGTGCCAGCAGCCCCCGGGGGGCTCGCACAGATACGCAGTATTTT. This encodes CASSPRGARTDTQYF.

This rearrangement joins TRBV7-9 to TRBJ1-5; unclear D gene. V lost 5 bases, J lost 2 bases, and 13 bases lay in between. Germline CDR1 is SEHNR and CDR2 is FQNEAQ (reference sequence). CDR3 length equals 15 residues. CDR3 residues: CASSRSGGRNQPQHF. CDR3 nucleotide sequence: TGTGCCAGCAGCCGTAGCGGTGGGCGCAATCAGCCCCAGCATTTT.

The chain joins TRBV6-5 to TRBJ1-2; 7 nucleotides match TRBD1. The V segment lost 4 bases and the J segment 2 bases; nucleotides outside the gene matches: 7. The CDR3 totals 15 residues. Germline lookup yields CDR1 MNHEY and CDR2 SVGAGI. The CDR3 DNA reads as TGTGCCAGCAGTTCCCTGGCGACAGGGAACTATGGCTACACCTTC. Translating gives CASSSLATGNYGYTF.

This chain joins TRBV6-5 and TRBJ1-2; D is perhaps TRBD1 (6 bases). The CDR3 contains 16 residues. Germline CDR1 is MNHEY and CDR2 is SVGAGI. The V end was cut by 4 bases, the J end by 7 bases, with 22 bases between. CDR3 DNA: TGTGCCAGCAGTTTCGAATTGACAGGAGAAGTGGGTGGCTACACCTTC. Residues: CASSFELTGEVGGYTF.

The CDR3 DNA is TGTGCCAGCTCACCATTTGTGGGGAAGATTTCTAGCACAGATACGCAGTATTTT. It codes for CASSPFVGKISSTDTQYF. V is TRBV18 and J is TRBJ2-3; D is undetermined. Trimming removed 2 bases at V and 0 bases at J, with 18 bases between. Germline assignment: CDR1 KGHSH and CDR2 LQKENI. The CDR3 consists of 18 residues.

This chain uses TRBV13 with TRBJ1-1; maybe TRBD1 (5 bases). Germline CDR1 and CDR2: PRHDT and FYEKMQ (reference sequence). The CDR3 runs to 14 residues. V was shortened by 0 bases and J by 4 bases, with 9 bases between the two germline ends. The CDR3 sequence is CASSLGQGGTEAFF. The CDR3 DNA sequence: TGTGCCAGCAGCTTAGGGCAGGGCGGCACTGAAGCTTTCTTT.

The chain is built from TRBV9 and TRBJ1-4, with D unclear. The CDR3 has 15 residues. Germline V gives CDR1 SGDLS, CDR2 YYNGEE. V was pared by 3 bases and J by 3 bases, with 12 bases between. CDR3 sequence: CASSGGGRSNEKLFF. CDR3 bases: TGTGCCAGCAGCGGTGGCGGGAGGTCTAATGAAAAACTGTTTTTT.

The rearrangement joins TRBV19 to TRBJ1-1, with D possibly TRBD1 on 6 matching bases. CDR3 length: 18 residues. Germline CDR1 reads LNHDA; CDR2 reads SQIVND (reference sequence). Trimming stripped 3 bases from V and 5 bases from J, with 25 bases between. As DNA, the CDR3 is TGTGCCAGTAGTATGAGTAAGGGGGTTCCAGGTCGAAGGACTGAAGCTTTCTTT. Its translation is CASSMSKGVPGRRTEAFF.

The genes are TRBV10-3 and TRBJ1-5, with 7 bases aligning to TRBD1. The germline CDR1 and CDR2 sequences are ENHRY and SYGVKD. The J segment lost 5 bases and the V segment lost 6 bases, leaving 10 bases of the junction unmatched. CDR3 length: 15 amino acids. The CDR3 DNA is TGTGCCATCAGCGCCGGGACCAGGGGGGATCAGCCCCAGCATTTT. The encoded protein is CAISAGTRGDQPQHF.

This chain links TRBV19 with TRBJ2-5; no firm D call. The V gene lost 2 bases and the J gene lost 0 bases, with 4 bases spanning the gap. Germline CDR1 is LNHDA and CDR2 is SQIVND (reference sequence). The CDR3 runs to 13 residues. CDR3 in DNA: TGTGCCAGTAGTATAAATTACCAAGAGACCCAGTACTTC. Residues: CASSINYQETQYF. The full variable domain, completed using reference TRBV19 and TRBJ2-5, is DGGITQSPKYLFRKEGQNVTLSCEQNLNHDAMYWYRQDPGQGLRLIYYSQIVNDFQKGDIAEGYSVSREKKESFPLTVTSAQKNPTAFYLCASSINYQETQYFGPGTRLLVL.

This clone was seen just once. The chain carries TRBV5-6 and TRBJ1-2; D gene uncertain. Germline V lookup: CDR1 SGHDT, CDR2 YYEEEE. V was cut by 1 base and J by 3 bases, with 7 bases left in between. CDR3 length equals 13 residues. The CDR3 loop reads CASSLRAYYGYTF. DNA for the CDR3: TGTGCCAGCAGCTTGAGGGCTTACTATGGCTACACCTTC.

The rearrangement links TRBV5-1 to TRBJ1-2; D call uncertain. The germline gives CDR1 SGHRS, CDR2 YFSETQ. The CDR3 runs 15 residues. Trimming took off 0 bases at V and 1 base at J, with 10 bases between the two ends. This CDR3 reads CASSLDPGVNYGYTF. The CDR3 DNA sequence: TGCGCCAGCAGCTTGGACCCCGGAGTTAACTATGGCTACACCTTC. Complete variable domain (other parts from reference TRBV5-1 and TRBJ1-2): KAGVTQTPRYLIKTRGQQVTLSCSPISGHRSVSWYQQTPGQGLQFLFEYFSETQRNKGNFPGRFSGRQFSNSRSEMNVSTLELGDSALYLCASSLDPGVNYGYTFGSGTRLTVV.

This clone was counted a single time. This chain links TRBV30 with TRBJ2-1; the match to TRBD2 covers 8 bases. Germline V lookup: CDR1 GTSNPN, CDR2 SVGIG (reference sequence). The CDR3 loop spans 14 amino acids. With 5 bases clipped from V and 6 bases from J, the junction kept 9 bases outside the gene matches. CDR3 in DNA: TGTGCCTGGCTTCCTGGGGGACTAGGCAATGAGCAGTTCTTC. This sequence encodes CAWLPGGLGNEQFF. The whole variable domain, filled in from reference TRBV30 and TRBJ2-1, reads SQTIHQWPATLVQPVGSPLSLECTVEGTSNPNLYWYRQAAGRGLQLLFYSVGIGQISSEVPQNLSASRPQDRQFILSSKKLLLSDSGFYLCAWLPGGLGNEQFFGPGTRLTVL.

J is TRBJ2-3 and V is TRBV7-9; D remains unclear. The germline CDR1 and CDR2 sequences are SEHNR and FQNEAQ (reference sequence). Trimming left V 6 bases short and J 3 bases short, with 10 bases between. This CDR3 spans 13 amino acids. The CDR3 region has the DNA TGTGCCAGCAGTCATACTTTAACAGATACGCAGTATTTT. As protein: CASSHTLTDTQYF.

The chain joins TRBV6-1 to TRBJ1-5; D remains unclear. The CDR3 totals 15 residues. V lost 3 bases to trimming and J lost 0 bases, with 9 bases between them. CDR1 and CDR2 (germline): MNHNS, SASEGT. This CDR3 is CASSDRVYSNQPQHF. The CDR3 coding sequence is TGTGCCAGCAGTGATCGGGTCTATAGCAATCAGCCCCAGCATTTT.

This clone was found once. The chain combines TRBV7-6 with TRBJ2-7; a weak D match, TRBD2 (7 bases). Deletions cut 2 bases from V and 0 bases from J, with 14 bases between. Per germline, CDR1 SGHVS and CDR2 FNYEAQ. CDR3 size: 16 residues. CDR3 sequence: CASSLRGGVLSYEQYF. CDR3 in DNA: TGTGCCAGCAGCTTAAGAGGGGGGGTTCTCTCCTACGAGCAGTACTTC.

The V and J genes are TRBV7-9 and TRBJ1-2, with 7 nucleotides matching TRBD1. Germline CDR1 is SEHNR and CDR2 is FQNEAQ (reference sequence). The CDR3 spans 14 residues. The V segment lost 5 bases and the J segment 6 bases; nucleotides outside the gene matches: 9. CDR3 nucleotides: TGTGCCAGCAGCCGGGACAGCCCTTTCGATGGCTACACCTTC. It encodes CASSRDSPFDGYTF.

The chain employs TRBV10-3 and TRBJ1-5; 8 bases are a match to TRBD1. V was pared by 3 bases and J by 1 base, with 2 bases of the junction left unmatched. The V gene's germline CDR1 is ENHRY and CDR2 SYGVKD. This CDR3 is 15 amino acids long. This CDR3 is CAISEQGVSNQPQHF. CDR3 nucleotide sequence: TGTGCCATCAGTGAACAGGGGGTAAGCAATCAGCCCCAGCATTTT.

The V and J genes are TRBV9 and TRBJ1-3; 8 nucleotides match TRBD1. The trim removed 4 bases at V and 8 bases at J, leaving 11 bases unmatched. Germline assignment: CDR1 SGDLS and CDR2 YYNGEE. The CDR3 is 15 residues long. The CDR3 sequence is CASSRSPDRVDTIYF. CDR3 bases: TGTGCCAGCAGCCGAAGCCCGGACAGGGTAGACACCATATATTTT.

The chain carries TRBV5-1 and TRBJ2-1; weak D call: TRBD2 (6 bases). The germline V gene has CDR1 SGHRS and CDR2 YFSETQ. Trimming removed 0 bases at V and 7 bases at J, with 20 bases between. This CDR3 contains 17 residues. The CDR3 sequence is CASSLGAGNQGLNEQFF. CDR3 coding DNA: TGCGCCAGCAGCTTGGGCGCGGGAAACCAGGGTTTGAATGAGCAGTTCTTC.

This clone was recorded once. The chain joins TRBV7-2 to TRBJ1-6; no reliable D call. Germline CDR1 is SGHTA and CDR2 is FQGNSA. V was trimmed by 0 bases and J by 10 bases, leaving 16 bases between them. CDR3 length: 16 amino acids. The CDR3 DNA sequence: TGTGCCAGCAGCTTAGCGCCAGCGGGTATGGGCTCACCCCTCCACTTT. It encodes CASSLAPAGMGSPLHF.

V is TRBV7-9 and J is TRBJ1-1; D unclear. Per the germline V gene, CDR1 is SEHNR and CDR2 is FQNEAQ (reference sequence). V lost 3 bases and J 3 bases, leaving 14 bases between the germline ends. The CDR3 extends over 15 amino acids. CDR3 in amino acids: CASSFQLGGHTEAFF. In nucleotides, the CDR3 is TGTGCCAGCAGCTTCCAGCTCGGAGGGCACACTGAAGCTTTCTTT.

The chain couples TRBV3-1 (or the pseudogene TRBV3-2) to TRBJ2-1, with D hard to call. Germline CDR1 reads LGHDT; CDR2 reads YNNKEL (reference sequence). The CDR3 runs to 11 residues. Trimming removed 5 bases from V and 7 bases from J, with 6 bases in between. DNA of the CDR3: TGTGCCAGCAGCTTAGATAATGAGCAGTTCTTC. It translates to CASSLDNEQFF.

This clone was counted once. The J gene is TRBJ2-3, the V gene TRBV11-2, with TRBD2 matching over 15 bases. The germline gives CDR1 SGHAT, CDR2 FQNNGV. CDR3 length: 17 amino acids. Germline trimming cut 5 bases from V and 4 bases from J; bases unmatched to any gene: 7. As DNA, the CDR3 is TGTGCCAGCAGCCGGTTCGGACTAGCGGGGGGGCCAGATACGCAGTATTTT. As protein: CASSRFGLAGGPDTQYF. The whole variable domain, remainder taken from reference TRBV11-2 and TRBJ2-3, is EAGVAQSPRYKIIEKRQSVAFWCNPISGHATLYWYQQILGQGPKLLIQFQNNGVVDDSQLPKDRFSAERLKGVDSTLKIQPAKLEDSAVYLCASSRFGLAGGPDTQYFGPGTRLTVL.

This clone was counted a single time. This sequence joins TRBV29-1 and TRBJ1-1, with D maybe TRBD1 (6 bases). The V gene's germline CDR1 is SQVTM and CDR2 ANQGSEA. V lost 3 bases and J 0 bases, leaving 14 bases between the germline ends. CDR3 length equals 15 residues. The DNA of the CDR3 is TGCAGCGTTGATGGGCCAGGGGCTATGAACACTGAAGCTTTCTTT. This sequence encodes CSVDGPGAMNTEAFF.

This chain uses TRBV4-1 with TRBJ2-5; 8 nucleotides agree with TRBD1. The CDR3 is made up of 17 amino acids. Germline V gene lookup returns CDR1 MGHRA and CDR2 YSYEKL. V dropped 0 bases and J dropped 4; count of bases not matched to a gene: 10. CDR3 residues: CASSQDPQGATGETQYF. The CDR3 bases are TGCGCCAGCAGCCAAGATCCTCAGGGGGCGACCGGAGAGACCCAGTACTTC.

CDR3 loop: CASRGGGGGSYGYTF. The CDR3 nucleotides are TGTGCCAGCAGAGGCGGCGGCGGCGGCTCCTATGGCTACACCTTC. This sequence joins TRBV9 and TRBJ1-2; no clear D. Trimming removed 5 bases from V and 4 bases from J, with 18 bases in between. The CDR3 loop spans 15 amino acids. Germline lookup yields CDR1 SGDLS and CDR2 YYNGEE.

The chain employs TRBV18 and TRBJ1-1; D is ambiguous. CDR1 is KGHSH, CDR2 LQKENI, per germline. The CDR3 totals 13 residues. Trimming cost V 3 bases and J 3 bases, with 8 bases left between them. The chain's CDR3 is CASSPSRDTEAFF. The DNA for the CDR3 is TGTGCCAGCTCACCGAGCAGAGACACTGAAGCTTTCTTT.

The CDR3 spells CASSEHRSNQPQHF. CDR3 DNA sequence: TGTGCCAGCAGTGAACACAGGAGCAATCAGCCCCAGCATTTT. The chain carries TRBV6-1 and TRBJ1-5, with D maybe TRBD1 (5 bases). Trimming cost V 2 bases and J 1 base, with 6 bases left between them. This CDR3 comprises 14 residues. Germline CDR1 MNHNS, CDR2 SASEGT.